The rows below give T cell receptor beta chains drawn from one sample of a study of Graves' ophthalmopathy and Graves' hyperthyroidism. Via MiXCR, TCRdb re-called the multiplex PCR reads, giving one row per CDR3 protein. The table lists a few hundred thousand distinct CDR3 sequences, approximately 15% of them singletons. The sequenced material came from peripheral blood. The receptors here all came from a woman younger than 35 with stable Graves' hyperthyroidism. CDR3s include the opening cysteine and the closing phenylalanine or tryptophan. The D gene is left open where the match is weak. Where a row states a size, it is once, few, many or the class of an expanded clone; other rows omit it.

TRBV6-2/TRBV6-3,TRBJ1-1,many,.,TGTGCCAGCACCGGGCTCCCCTCGGACACTGAAGCTTTCTTT,CASTGLPSDTEAFF
TRBV12-3/TRBV12-4,TRBJ1-3,many,.,TGTGCCAGCAGTTTTCCGGGGGGCTATGGAAACACCATATATTTT,CASSFPGGYGNTIYF
TRBV6-1,TRBJ1-5,.,.,TGTGCCAGCAGTGCGACAGGACCCAACAATCAGCCCCAGCATTTT,CASSATGPNNQPQHF
TRBV3-1,TRBJ1-1,.,.,TGTGCCAGCAGCCAAGACGGACAAGCTTTCTTT,CASSQDGQAFF
TRBV29-1,TRBJ1-1,.,.,TGCAGCGTTGGAGGGGTTTTCCTCATAGGAGCTTTCTTT,CSVGGVFLIGAFF
TRBV7-2,TRBJ2-7,many,.,TGTGCCAGCAGCTACCGAGGAGGGCGGGGGCCCTCCTACGAGCAGTACTTC,CASSYRGGRGPSYEQYF
TRBV29-1,TRBJ1-1,many,TRBD1,TGCAGCGTACCCACAGGGGGCCCTGAAGCTTTCTTT,CSVPTGGPEAFF
TRBV12-3/TRBV12-4,TRBJ2-3,many,TRBD2,TGTGCCAGCGGGATTAGCGGGGAAGATACGCAGTATTTT,CASGISGEDTQYF
TRBV18,TRBJ2-5,many,TRBD2,TGTGCCAGCTCACCACTGCCAAGCGGGGTGGAGCGGGAGACCCAGTACTTC,CASSPLPSGVERETQYF
TRBV11-2,TRBJ2-7,many,TRBD1,TGTGCCAGCACCCGGGACAGATTCTACGAGCAGTACTTC,CASTRDRFYEQYF
TRBV5-1,TRBJ2-5,few,.,TGCGCCAGCAGCTTGGATCGCATGATGGGAGAGACCCAGTACTTC,CASSLDRMMGETQYF
TRBV5-6,TRBJ1-5,.,TRBD1,TGTGCCAGCAGCGGACCGGGACAGGGGGGCTCTCAGCCCCAGCATTTT,CASSGPGQGGSQPQHF
TRBV7-9,TRBJ2-5,many,TRBD2,TGTGCCAGCAGCTCCCTAGCGGGGGGCTACCAAGAGACCCAGTACTTC,CASSSLAGGYQETQYF
TRBV12-3/TRBV12-4,TRBJ1-1,many,.,TGTGCCAGCAGTCCAGGGAAGTTTTACACTGAAGCTTTCTTT,CASSPGKFYTEAFF
TRBV2,TRBJ1-6,.,.,TGTGCCAGCAGTGAAAGGAGAGGGGGGATTTCACCCCTCCACTTT,CASSERRGGISPLHF
TRBV12-3/TRBV12-4,TRBJ1-6,many,.,TGTGCCAGCAGTTTAGCCATGGGACTGAGTAATTCACCCCTCCACTTT,CASSLAMGLSNSPLHF
TRBV6-1,TRBJ1-2,.,.,TGTGCCAGCAGTGAAGCTGGCCAGAACTATGGCTACACCTTC,CASSEAGQNYGYTF
TRBV6-1,TRBJ1-5,many,.,TGTGCCAGCAGTGAAGGGTGGGGGCTGGGACAGCCCCAGCATTTT,CASSEGWGLGQPQHF
TRBV19,TRBJ1-2,few,.,TGTGCCAGTAGTAGACTTTATCCGAGGTCTAACTATGGCTACACCTTC,CASSRLYPRSNYGYTF
TRBV2,TRBJ2-2,many,.,TGTGCCAGCAGCGCCCTGCCATTCACCGGGGAGCTGTTTTTT,CASSALPFTGELFF
TRBV2,TRBJ2-2,few,.,TGTGCCAGCAGTGCCAGGGGCCAAGTGGGGACCGGGGAGCTGTTTTTT,CASSARGQVGTGELFF
TRBV11-2,TRBJ2-2,.,.,TGTGCCAGCGCGGGATTTAATGGCGGGGAGCTGTTTTTT,CASAGFNGGELFF
TRBV12-3/TRBV12-4,TRBJ2-7,many,TRBD1,TGTGCCAGCAGTTATACAGGGGCCCCGTACTTC,CASSYTGAPYF
TRBV10-3,TRBJ2-7,.,TRBD1,TGTGCCGCCATACAGGGGGCGATGTCCTACGAGCAGTACTTC,CAAIQGAMSYEQYF
TRBV15,TRBJ2-7,.,.,TGTGCCACCAGCAGAGGAACCTACGAGCAGTACTTC,CATSRGTYEQYF
TRBV7-2,TRBJ1-5,many,.,TGTGCCAGCAGCCCCCCCGGGGTGAGCAATCAGCCCCAGCATTTT,CASSPPGVSNQPQHF
TRBV11-3,TRBJ1-1,many,.,TGTGCCAGCAGCTTACTTGGGATACGGGACACTGAAGCTTTCTTT,CASSLLGIRDTEAFF
TRBV6-1,TRBJ2-5,once,.,TGTGCCAGCAGTGAAATCGGTACACAAGAGACCCAGCACTTC,CASSEIGTQETQHF
TRBV12-3/TRBV12-4,TRBJ1-1,many,.,TGTGCCAGCAGTTTTGGGGGGGGCACTGAAGCTTTCTTT,CASSFGGGTEAFF
TRBV15,TRBJ1-1,many,.,TGTGCCACCAGCAGAGTTGGGAACACTGAAGCTTTCTTT,CATSRVGNTEAFF
TRBV4-1,TRBJ2-5,few,TRBD2,TGCGCCAGCAGCCAAGATGAGCGGGGGGGTGCGGAGACCCAGTACTTC,CASSQDERGGAETQYF
TRBV2,TRBJ2-6,many,.,TGTGCCAGCAGTGCAGGGGCTGGGGCCAACGTCCTGACTTTC,CASSAGAGANVLTF
TRBV12-3/TRBV12-4,TRBJ2-2,many,TRBD2,TGTGCCAGCAGTCAGGGACTAGCGAACACCGGGGAGCTGTTTTTT,CASSQGLANTGELFF
TRBV5-5,TRBJ1-1,.,.,TGTGCCAGCAGATACAGGGAATTCACTGAAGCTTTCTTT,CASRYREFTEAFF
TRBV4-1,TRBJ2-4,.,.,TGCGCCAGCAGCCAAGAAGGAGGGGGGGCCCCCTGGGGAAACATTAAGTACTTC,CASSQEGGGAPWGNIKYF
TRBV7-9,TRBJ2-7,few,TRBD2,TGTGCCAGCAGCCCGGGACTACCGCGGAACGAGCAGTACTTC,CASSPGLPRNEQYF
TRBV12-3/TRBV12-4,TRBJ2-7,.,.,TGTGCCAGCTCCGTGGGGGGGGCGCGCGAGCAGTACTTC,CASSVGGAREQYF
TRBV11-2,TRBJ2-7,many,.,TGTGCCAGCAGCTCCACTGAGTACTCCTACGAGCAGTACTTC,CASSSTEYSYEQYF
TRBV5-1,TRBJ1-2,many,.,TGCGCCAGCAGCTTGGACGGGGCCGACTATGGCTACACCTTC,CASSLDGADYGYTF
TRBV12-3/TRBV12-4,TRBJ1-2,once,TRBD1,TGTGCCAGCAGTGGACAGGGGGCTGATTATGGCTACACCTTC,CASSGQGADYGYTF
TRBV12-3/TRBV12-4,TRBJ2-5,many,TRBD2,TGTGCCAGCACATGGGGCGGGGGTTTGAAAGAGACCCAGTACTTC,CASTWGGGLKETQYF
TRBV6-2/TRBV6-3,TRBJ1-2,many,.,TGTGCCAGCAGCCGATCGCGAAGGGTCCGGAACGGTGGTGGCTACACCTTC,CASSRSRRVRNGGGYTF
TRBV7-9,TRBJ2-2,few,TRBD2,TGTGCCAGCCAACTAGCGGGGGTTAACACCGGGGAGCTGTTTTTT,CASQLAGVNTGELFF
TRBV6-1,TRBJ1-2,many,.,TGTGCCAGCGGCAGGGGAGCCAGCTACACCTTC,CASGRGASYTF
TRBV4-1,TRBJ2-5,.,TRBD1,TGCGCCAGCAGCCACCGACAGGGGGAAGAGACCCAGTACTTC,CASSHRQGEETQYF
TRBV6-6,TRBJ1-6,many,TRBD1,TGTGCCAGCAGTTACTCGGGACAGGGAGATTCACCCCTCCACTTT,CASSYSGQGDSPLHF
TRBV6-4,TRBJ2-7,.,.,TGTGCCAGCGGGGGGGACAACTACGAGCAGTACTTC,CASGGDNYEQYF
TRBV27,TRBJ1-6,many,.,TGTGCCAGCAGCCCACAGGGAAATTCACCCCTCCACTTT,CASSPQGNSPLHF
TRBV19,TRBJ1-5,.,.,TGTGCCAGTAGTGACCCGGGACAAATTAGCAATCATCCCCAGCATTTT,CASSDPGQISNHPQHF